These T cell receptor beta chains were read from a single sample in a study of low-dose radiotherapy and immunotherapy resistance in tumors. TCRdb re-called the reads with MiXCR, one entry per CDR3 protein. The repertoire holds some 57,000 distinct CDR3 sequences, with under 30% as singletons. The sequenced sample was PBMCs, obtained after low-dose radiotherapy plus immunotherapy. Receptors were obtained from a male donor with prostate cancer. Each CDR3 is given with its conserved first and last residue. Fields, in order: clone size, J gene, D gene, V gene, CDR3 DNA, CDR3 protein. D genes are given only for firm matches. Where a row states a size, it is once, few, many or the class of an expanded clone; other rows omit it.

size: many; J: TRBJ2-6; D: NA; V: TRBV5-1; DNA: TGTGCCAGCAGCTTCTGGCAGAGCTCTGGGGCCAACGTCCTGACTTTC; CDR3: CASSFWQSSGANVLTF
size: many; J: TRBJ2-5; D: TRBD1; V: TRBV5-1; DNA: TGCGCCAGCACCCCACTTTTCGGACAGGGGCAGGGAGAGACCCAGTACTTC; CDR3: CASTPLFGQGQGETQYF
size: NA; J: TRBJ2-1; D: NA; V: TRBV6-8; DNA: TGTGCCAGCAGCGGCAATGAGCAGTTCTTC; CDR3: CASSGNEQFF
size: many; J: TRBJ2-2; D: TRBD2; V: TRBV5-1; DNA: TGCGCCAGCAGCTTGGCACGGGGGGCGAACACCGGGGAGCTGTTTTTT; CDR3: CASSLARGANTGELFF
size: few; J: TRBJ1-1; D: TRBD1; V: TRBV7-8; DNA: TGTGCCAGCAGCTGGGACAGGGTGAACACTGAAGCTTTCTTT; CDR3: CASSWDRVNTEAFF
size: many; J: TRBJ1-1; D: NA; V: TRBV18; DNA: TGTGCCAGCTCACGGACAGCGTACAACACTGAAGCTTTCTTT; CDR3: CASSRTAYNTEAFF
size: many; J: TRBJ2-7; D: NA; V: TRBV10-2; DNA: TGCGCCAGCAGTGTAAGGACGGTTGGGTGGCTCGGTCGCGGTAGCTACGAGCAGTACTTC; CDR3: CASSVRTVGWLGRGSYEQYF
size: many; J: TRBJ1-4; D: TRBD1; V: TRBV2; DNA: TGTGCCAGCAGACGCGACGACAGGGTCCCTTCCGAAAAACTGTTTTTT; CDR3: CASRRDDRVPSEKLFF
size: many; J: TRBJ2-1; D: NA; V: TRBV9; DNA: TGTGCCAGCAGCGCTTTTCCAGCGACCGAACTCTACAATGAGCAGTTCTTC; CDR3: CASSAFPATELYNEQFF
size: many; J: TRBJ2-5; D: NA; V: TRBV5-6; DNA: TGTGCCAGCAGCTTTGCGAAGACCCAGTACTTC; CDR3: CASSFAKTQYF
size: many; J: TRBJ1-4; D: NA; V: TRBV5-1; DNA: TGCGCCAGCAGAATGAGTTTTTCGAATGAAAAACTGTTTTTT; CDR3: CASRMSFSNEKLFF
size: many; J: TRBJ1-1; D: NA; V: TRBV10-3; DNA: TGTGCCATCAGTATTTCAGGGCTCACTGAAGCTTTCTTT; CDR3: CAISISGLTEAFF
size: NA; J: TRBJ2-3; D: NA; V: TRBV2; DNA: TGTGCCAGCAGCCCCGATGATACGCAGTATTTT; CDR3: CASSPDDTQYF
size: many; J: TRBJ2-1; D: TRBD2; V: TRBV24-1; DNA: TGTGCCACCAGTGATTTTAACCCGGGACTAGCGGCCTCACACAATGAGCAGTTCTTC; CDR3: CATSDFNPGLAASHNEQFF
size: many; J: TRBJ2-1; D: TRBD2; V: TRBV6-2/TRBV6-3; DNA: TGTGCCAGCAGGCGGACTAGCGGGAGCTACAATGAGCAGTTCTTC; CDR3: CASRRTSGSYNEQFF
size: NA; J: TRBJ2-7; D: NA; V: TRBV28; DNA: TGTGCCAGCAGTGTGGGCCCGTCGCCCGAGCAGTACTTC; CDR3: CASSVGPSPEQYF
size: few; J: TRBJ2-2; D: TRBD2; V: TRBV3-1; DNA: TGTGCCAGCAGCCAAGGACTAGCGGGAGTCGGAGCCGGGGAGCTGTTTTTT; CDR3: CASSQGLAGVGAGELFF
size: many; J: TRBJ2-2; D: NA; V: TRBV5-1; DNA: TGCGCCAGCAGCCCGGAGGGCGGAGGGAACACCGGGGAGCTGTTTTTT; CDR3: CASSPEGGGNTGELFF
size: many; J: TRBJ2-7; D: NA; V: TRBV12-3/TRBV12-4; DNA: TGTGCCAGCAGTTTAGGGGGTCTAGCTTTCTCGGGCTACGAGCAGTACTTC; CDR3: CASSLGGLAFSGYEQYF
size: many; J: TRBJ2-1; D: NA; V: TRBV28; DNA: TGTGCCAGCAGTCGGATGAATGAGCAGTTCTTC; CDR3: CASSRMNEQFF
size: many; J: TRBJ2-3; D: NA; V: TRBV5-1; DNA: TGCGCCAGCAGCTTGGCCCACAGGGTTACAGATACGCAGTATTTT; CDR3: CASSLAHRVTDTQYF
size: many; J: TRBJ2-5; D: NA; V: TRBV20-1; DNA: TGCAGTGCTACAGAACAACAAGAGACCCAGTACTTC; CDR3: CSATEQQETQYF
size: many; J: TRBJ1-4; D: NA; V: TRBV4-3; DNA: TGCGCCAGCAGCGAAATGACGGGAACTAATGAAAAACTGTTTTTT; CDR3: CASSEMTGTNEKLFF
size: many; J: TRBJ1-3; D: NA; V: TRBV11-2; DNA: TGTGCCAGCAGCTTAGCTTCCCACTCTGGAAACACCATATATTTT; CDR3: CASSLASHSGNTIYF
size: many; J: TRBJ2-3; D: TRBD2; V: TRBV11-2; DNA: TGTGCCAGCAGACCTATAGCGGGAGATCGGGCAGATACGCAGTATTTT; CDR3: CASRPIAGDRADTQYF
size: many; J: TRBJ2-1; D: TRBD1; V: TRBV23-1; DNA: TGCGCCAGCAGTACCCGGGACAGGGGGGCAATCGAGCAGTTCTTC; CDR3: CASSTRDRGAIEQFF
size: many; J: TRBJ1-1; D: TRBD1; V: TRBV23-1; DNA: TGCGCCAGCTACAATCCGGCGGGGACAGTGAACACTGAAGCTTTCTTT; CDR3: CASYNPAGTVNTEAFF
size: NA; J: TRBJ2-3; D: NA; V: TRBV6-6; DNA: TGTGCCAGCAGTACCCCACGCCCCGTCTCAGATACGCAGTATTTT; CDR3: CASSTPRPVSDTQYF
size: NA; J: TRBJ2-5; D: TRBD1; V: TRBV4-1; DNA: TGCGCCAGCAGCCAAGAGCGGACAGGGGGCTGGGAGACTCAGTACTTC; CDR3: CASSQERTGGWETQYF
size: once; J: TRBJ2-3; D: NA; V: TRBV5-3; DNA: TGTGCCAGCAGCTTGTGGGGTAGCGGCACAGATACGCAGTATTTT; CDR3: CASSLWGSGTDTQYF
size: many; J: TRBJ1-2; D: NA; V: TRBV20-1; DNA: TGCAGTGCTAGAGTGGCGGGATTCGGCTACACCTTC; CDR3: CSARVAGFGYTF
size: many; J: TRBJ2-1; D: NA; V: TRBV3-1; DNA: TGTGCCAGCAGCCAACCTGGGGGTGAGCAGTTCTTC; CDR3: CASSQPGGEQFF
size: many; J: TRBJ2-2; D: NA; V: TRBV20-1; DNA: TGCAGTGCCCCGCCTATGGCCGCAACCGACCGGGAGCTGTTTTTT; CDR3: CSAPPMAATDRELFF
size: many; J: TRBJ2-1; D: TRBD1; V: TRBV20-1; DNA: TGCAGTGCTAGAGTAGGACAGGGAATTGGCAATGAGCAGTTCTTC; CDR3: CSARVGQGIGNEQFF
size: NA; J: TRBJ1-3; D: NA; V: TRBV14; DNA: TGTGCCAGCAGCCCAGGGACGGGAGGAAACACCATATATTTT; CDR3: CASSPGTGGNTIYF
size: many; J: TRBJ2-7; D: NA; V: TRBV11-2; DNA: TGTGCCAGCAGCTTATCCGGGACGGGTGCGAACGAGCAGTACTTC; CDR3: CASSLSGTGANEQYF
size: many; J: TRBJ2-2; D: NA; V: TRBV5-5; DNA: TGTGCCAGCAGCTTGCCGTCGGACACCGGGGAGCTGTTTTTT; CDR3: CASSLPSDTGELFF
size: many; J: TRBJ2-7; D: TRBD1; V: TRBV6-1; DNA: TGTGCCAGCAGTGAAGCGCTACAGGGGGTCTACGAGCAGTACTTC; CDR3: CASSEALQGVYEQYF
size: many; J: TRBJ2-1; D: TRBD2; V: TRBV12-3/TRBV12-4; DNA: TGTGCCATCGTAGCGGGGGCCAGCTCCTACAATGAGCAGTTCTTC; CDR3: CAIVAGASSYNEQFF
size: many; J: TRBJ2-1; D: NA; V: TRBV3-1; DNA: TGTGCCAGCAGCCAAGATAGGCGGGATGAGCAGTTCTTC; CDR3: CASSQDRRDEQFF
size: many; J: TRBJ1-2; D: NA; V: TRBV12-3/TRBV12-4; DNA: TGTGCCAGCAGTTTTGGGGAGGGGTCTGGCTACACCTTC; CDR3: CASSFGEGSGYTF
size: many; J: TRBJ2-3; D: TRBD2; V: TRBV6-4; DNA: TGTGCCAGCAGTGCCGGGACTAGCGGCACAGATACGCAGTATTTT; CDR3: CASSAGTSGTDTQYF
size: NA; J: TRBJ2-5; D: NA; V: TRBV27; DNA: TGTGCCAGCAGTTTCGGGGGGACACTCCAAGAGACCCAGTACTTC; CDR3: CASSFGGTLQETQYF
size: many; J: TRBJ2-7; D: NA; V: TRBV6-2/TRBV6-3; DNA: TGTGCCAGCAGTTACGGCAAACAGGGCTTCTACGAGCAGTACTTC; CDR3: CASSYGKQGFYEQYF
size: many; J: TRBJ2-7; D: NA; V: TRBV29-1; DNA: TGCAGCGTTGTAGTACAGTCCCACGAGCAGTACTTC; CDR3: CSVVVQSHEQYF
size: many; J: TRBJ2-2; D: NA; V: TRBV9; DNA: TGTGCCAGCAGCGTATGGGGCACCGGGGAGCTGTTTTTT; CDR3: CASSVWGTGELFF
size: few; J: TRBJ2-1; D: NA; V: TRBV6-1; DNA: TGTGCCAGCAGTGCTCCCTCGCTTGTGGCGAGGTCCTACAATGAGCAGTTCTTC; CDR3: CASSAPSLVARSYNEQFF
size: many; J: TRBJ2-1; D: TRBD2; V: TRBV27; DNA: TGTGCCAGCAGCGCGGGCGGTGGACTAGCGGACAATGAGCAGTTCTTC; CDR3: CASSAGGGLADNEQFF
size: many; J: TRBJ1-3; D: NA; V: TRBV23-1; DNA: TGCGCCAGCAGTCAACCGATTCTCAGGTCAGGGTGCGGCCCCTCGCCTGGAAACACCATATATTTT; CDR3: CASSQPILRSGCGPSPGNTIYF
size: NA; J: TRBJ1-5; D: TRBD1; V: TRBV5-6; DNA: TGTGCCAGCAGCTCCTCAGGGACAGCAGAGTTTAGCAATCAGCCCCAGCATTTT; CDR3: CASSSSGTAEFSNQPQHF
size: many; J: TRBJ1-2; D: NA; V: TRBV14; DNA: TGTGCCAGCAGCTCCCGGCCGCCTCGCTATGGCTACACCTTC; CDR3: CASSSRPPRYGYTF
size: many; J: TRBJ1-5; D: TRBD1; V: TRBV5-6; DNA: TGTGCCAGCAGCCTCAGGACAGGTGAGACCCAGCATTTT; CDR3: CASSLRTGETQHF
size: NA; J: TRBJ1-2; D: NA; V: TRBV9; DNA: TGTGCCAGCAGCGTGTCAGGGGAGAACTATGGCTACACCTTC; CDR3: CASSVSGENYGYTF